The present entry profiles one T cell receptor (beta chain) with its context. Per the study methods: Quantification of nucleated cells was approximated via reference gene primer amplification. Clones were read by immunoSEQ multiplex PCR, and TCRdb kept only the in-frame ones, dropping some. For V, J and clone size, that table is used; D and trimming come from the DNA. The data show around 300,000 clones, approximately 86% seen once. The data were obtained in a study of blood T cell repertoires in COVID-19. Overall study context: There were acute and convalescent COVID-19 samples, and they came from the United States, Italy and Spain. Sources were T cells, B-cell-depleted T cells, or PBMCs; the material itself was cDNA or gDNA.

In germline, CDR1 is MDHEN, CDR2 SYDVKM. The CDR3 spans 16 residues. The V segment lost 1 base and the J segment 2 bases; nucleotides outside the gene matches: 2. The genes are TRBV28 and TRBJ2-1; 10 positions match TRBD1. The sample comprised peripheral blood. This sequence was found in a woman in her 30s who had recovered from COVID-19. CDR3 sequence reads: CASSLSGQGTYNEQFF. In nucleotides, the CDR3 is TGTGCCAGCAGTTTATCGGGACAGGGGACCTACAATGAGCAGTTCTTC. Full variable domain (remainder filled in from reference TRBV28 and TRBJ2-1): DVKVTQSSRYLVKRTGEKVFLECVQDMDHENMFWYRQDPGLGLRLIYFSYDVKMKEKGDIPEGYSVSREKKERFSLILESASTNQTSMYLCASSLSGQGTYNEQFFGPGTRLTVL.